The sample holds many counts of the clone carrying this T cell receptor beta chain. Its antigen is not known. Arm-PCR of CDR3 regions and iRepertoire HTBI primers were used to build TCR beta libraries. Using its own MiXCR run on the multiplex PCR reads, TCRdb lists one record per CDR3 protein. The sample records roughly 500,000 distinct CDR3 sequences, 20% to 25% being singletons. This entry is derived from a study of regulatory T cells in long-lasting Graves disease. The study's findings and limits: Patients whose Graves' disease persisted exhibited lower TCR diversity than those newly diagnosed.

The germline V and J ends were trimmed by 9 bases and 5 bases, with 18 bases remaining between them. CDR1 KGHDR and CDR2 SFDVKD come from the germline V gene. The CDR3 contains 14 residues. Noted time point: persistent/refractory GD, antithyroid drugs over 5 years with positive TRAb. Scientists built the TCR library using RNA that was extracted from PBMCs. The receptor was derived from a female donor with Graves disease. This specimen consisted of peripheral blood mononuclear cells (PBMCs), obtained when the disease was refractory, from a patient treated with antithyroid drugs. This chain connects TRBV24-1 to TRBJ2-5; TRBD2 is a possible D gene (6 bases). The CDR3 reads CATGPGTSGETQYF. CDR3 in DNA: TGTGCCACCGGTCCAGGGACTTCAGGGGAGACCCAGTACTTC.